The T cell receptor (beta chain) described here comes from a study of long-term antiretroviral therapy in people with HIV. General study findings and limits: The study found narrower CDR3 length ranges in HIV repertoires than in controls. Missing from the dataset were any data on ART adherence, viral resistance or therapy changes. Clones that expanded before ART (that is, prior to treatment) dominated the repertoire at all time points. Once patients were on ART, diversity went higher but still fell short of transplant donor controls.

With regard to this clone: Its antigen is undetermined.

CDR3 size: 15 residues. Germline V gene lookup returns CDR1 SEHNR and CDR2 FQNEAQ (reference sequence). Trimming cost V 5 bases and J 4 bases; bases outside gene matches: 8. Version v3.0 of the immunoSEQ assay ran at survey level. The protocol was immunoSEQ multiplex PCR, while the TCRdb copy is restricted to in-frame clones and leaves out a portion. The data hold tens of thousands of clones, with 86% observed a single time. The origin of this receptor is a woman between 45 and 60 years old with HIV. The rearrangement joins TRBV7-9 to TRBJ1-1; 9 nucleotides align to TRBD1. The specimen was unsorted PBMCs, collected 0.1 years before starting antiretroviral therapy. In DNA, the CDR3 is TGTGCCAGCAGCACCCAGGGACAGGGAAGCACTGAAGCTTTCTTT. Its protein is CASSTQGQGSTEAFF.